This T cell receptor beta chain comes out of a study of blood T cell repertoires in COVID-19. Study in general: COVID-19 samples collected from the United States, Italy and Spain covered acute and convalescent phases.

Using immunoSEQ multiplex PCR, the repertoire was profiled, and TCRdb retains in-frame clones only, with some absent. The table shows 120,000 to 150,000 clones, with roughly 89% occurring only once. The V segment lost 8 bases and the J segment 2 bases; nucleotides outside the gene matches: 2. This CDR3 spans 11 amino acids. Germline assignment: CDR1 DFQATT and CDR2 SNEGSKA (reference sequence). This clone has more than one count but fewer than ten. Specimen: peripheral blood. This chain uses TRBV20-1 with TRBJ1-2; 7 bases agree with TRBD1. This clonotype originated in a young man with COVID-19, enrolled during active disease. In DNA, the CDR3 is TGCAGTAGACAGGGCAACTATGGCTACACCTTC. Its protein is CSRQGNYGYTF.